This T cell receptor (beta chain) originates from a study of OX40 agonist ivuxolimab in advanced cancers. Background on the study: Aged about 23 to 80 with a mean of 60 years, they were around 85% male. Study findings and constraints: CD8+ T cells (on average) carried more expanded clones than CD4+ T cells.

Germline CDR1 is SGHRS and CDR2 is YFSETQ. Trimming at V came to 4 bases and at J to 0 bases, leaving 7 bases not matched to a gene. This CDR3 comprises 17 residues. The method was immunoSEQ multiplex PCR; TCRdb's version includes in-frame clones alone and lacks a portion of them. Of about 77,000 clones in the sample, around 82% were seen once. Notes on this clone: Its antigen is unknown.

The chain uses TRBV5-1 and TRBJ1-3; 10 bases map to TRBD1. The TCR was taken from an adult with an advanced solid tumor such as melanoma, head and neck, liver or kidney cancer. The sequencing here drew on CD4+ or CD8+ T cells sorted from blood, taken in a trial of the OX40 agonist ivuxolimab. CDR3 sequence: CASSARQGANSGNTIYF. DNA of the CDR3: TGCGCCAGCAGCGCCCGACAGGGGGCCAACTCTGGAAACACCATATATTTT.